This T cell receptor beta chain stems from a study of radiation and T cells in renal cell carcinoma. Study summary: Nephrectomy followed 15 Gy stereotactic body radiation by 4 weeks. Study-wide results and caveats: Top tumor clonotypes rose in blood 2 weeks post-radiation, then contracted. Baseline intratumoral clonotype presence is unknown without pretreatment biopsies.

This table comes from immunoSEQ multiplex PCR, and its TCRdb copy is limited to in-frame clones, with some not included. Of just over 95,000 clones in the sample, about 86% were seen once. Time point given: baseline pretreatment blood. Treatment noted: 15 Gy SBRT to primary tumor, nephrectomy 4 weeks later. The tumor was a clear cell renal cell carcinoma. Details on this clone: Its antigen remains unidentified.

The source is a man aged 50 to 59 with renal cell carcinoma. Sequenced material: blood, taken from a patient whose treatment included radiotherapy and nephrectomy.

The CDR3: CASSLTQVVAGAPYEQYF. CDR3 bases: TGCGCCAGCAGCTTAACCCAGGTGGTAGCGGGGGCCCCCTACGAGCAGTACTTC. The chain uses TRBV4-1 and TRBJ2-7, with TRBD2 matching 9 bases. The V and J ends lost 5 bases and 2 bases, in that order; junction bases with no gene match: 16. The V gene's germline CDR1 is MGHRA and CDR2 YSYEKL. The length of the CDR3 is 18 residues.